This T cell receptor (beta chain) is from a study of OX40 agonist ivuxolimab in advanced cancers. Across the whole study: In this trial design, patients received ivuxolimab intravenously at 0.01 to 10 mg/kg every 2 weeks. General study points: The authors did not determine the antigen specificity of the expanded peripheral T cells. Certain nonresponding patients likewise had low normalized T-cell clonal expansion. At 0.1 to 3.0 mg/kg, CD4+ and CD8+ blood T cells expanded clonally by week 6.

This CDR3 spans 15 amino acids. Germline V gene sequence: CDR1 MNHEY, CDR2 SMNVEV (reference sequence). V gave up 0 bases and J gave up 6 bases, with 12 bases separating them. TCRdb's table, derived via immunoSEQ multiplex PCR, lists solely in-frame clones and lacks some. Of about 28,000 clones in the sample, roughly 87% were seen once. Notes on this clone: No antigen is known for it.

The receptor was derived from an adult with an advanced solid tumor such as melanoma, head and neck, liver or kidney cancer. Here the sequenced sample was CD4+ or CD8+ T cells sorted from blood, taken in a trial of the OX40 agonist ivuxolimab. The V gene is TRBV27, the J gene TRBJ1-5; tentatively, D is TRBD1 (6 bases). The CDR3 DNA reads TGTGCCAGCAGTTTATCGTTCGGGGGGCCTCAGCCCCAGCATTTT. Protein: CASSLSFGGPQPQHF.